A selection of T cell receptor beta chains follows, all from one sample in a study of blood T cell repertoires in COVID-19. Profiling relied on immunoSEQ multiplex PCR, and the TCRdb table lists in-frame clones only, not all of them. This table has about 230,000 clones, over 65% appearing once. The sequencing input was peripheral blood. The origin of the receptors is a woman between 65 and 79 years old with active or convalescent COVID-19. Both conserved end residues are trimmed from each CDR3. Only some rows state a clone size, as once, few, many or a class for expanded clones.

J,size,V,CDR3
TRBJ2-7,-,TRBV5-1,ASSLSPIAGGLGEQY
TRBJ1-4,-,TRBV18,ASSPRTGTEKLF
TRBJ2-7,-,TRBV5-4,ASSLPGQESYEQY
TRBJ1-1,-,TRBV5-5,ASSVPRGGSDEAF
TRBJ2-3,few,TRBV4-3,ASSQVVRGYTDTQY
TRBJ2-7,once,TRBV3-1/TRBV3-2,ASSLPTGGSSYEQY
TRBJ2-3,-,TRBV2,ASSDWPGLAGLTDTQY
TRBJ2-2,-,TRBV7-2,ASSLGTDLSTGELF
TRBJ1-1,-,TRBV19,ASSIRAGGNTEAF
TRBJ2-6,-,TRBV7-9,ASSSDLPGANVLT
TRBJ1-6,-,TRBV24-1,ATSEGGFNSPLH
TRBJ2-3,-,TRBV29-1,SWEGTSTDTQY
TRBJ1-2,few,TRBV6-5,ASSYAYRGYGYT
TRBJ1-6,-,TRBV12-5,ASGPGIDNSPLH
TRBJ1-2,-,TRBV29-1,SVEDLPGFFYGYT
TRBJ2-1,-,TRBV29-1,SAKILAGGPAEQF
TRBJ1-5,few,TRBV6-5,ASSSSGNNQPQH
TRBJ1-6,-,TRBV5-1,ASSLGGDRYSPLH
TRBJ2-3,-,TRBV15,ATSRGGSADTQY
TRBJ1-2,few,TRBV28,ASTEGLRGYT
TRBJ1-1,-,TRBV10-3,AISTSSGQGEAF
TRBJ2-5,-,TRBV9,ASSVGGVGGETQY
TRBJ2-7,-,TRBV27,ASSLSTSGSHEQY
TRBJ2-3,-,TRBV6-8,ASKLRTSGSTDTQY
TRBJ2-2,-,TRBV30,AWRSGNTGELF
TRBJ1-2,few,TRBV4-1,ASSQDPSSLGYT
TRBJ2-4,-,TRBV5-3,ARSFREGAKNIQY
TRBJ1-6,-,TRBV19,ASSPTFDRGSPLH